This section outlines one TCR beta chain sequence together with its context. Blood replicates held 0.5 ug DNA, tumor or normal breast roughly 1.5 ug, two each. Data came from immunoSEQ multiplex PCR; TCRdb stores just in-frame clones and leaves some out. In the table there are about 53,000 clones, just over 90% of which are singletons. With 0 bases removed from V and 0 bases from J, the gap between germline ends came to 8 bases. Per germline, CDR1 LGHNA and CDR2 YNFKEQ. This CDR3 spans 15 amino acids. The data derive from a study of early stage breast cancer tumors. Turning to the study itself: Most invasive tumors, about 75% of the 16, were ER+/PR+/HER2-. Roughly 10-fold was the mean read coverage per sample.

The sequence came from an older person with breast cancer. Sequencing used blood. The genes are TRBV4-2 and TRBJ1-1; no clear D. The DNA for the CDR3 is TGTGCCAGCAGCCAAGAAGCCAGGCTGAACACTGAAGCTTTCTTT. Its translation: CASSQEARLNTEAFF.